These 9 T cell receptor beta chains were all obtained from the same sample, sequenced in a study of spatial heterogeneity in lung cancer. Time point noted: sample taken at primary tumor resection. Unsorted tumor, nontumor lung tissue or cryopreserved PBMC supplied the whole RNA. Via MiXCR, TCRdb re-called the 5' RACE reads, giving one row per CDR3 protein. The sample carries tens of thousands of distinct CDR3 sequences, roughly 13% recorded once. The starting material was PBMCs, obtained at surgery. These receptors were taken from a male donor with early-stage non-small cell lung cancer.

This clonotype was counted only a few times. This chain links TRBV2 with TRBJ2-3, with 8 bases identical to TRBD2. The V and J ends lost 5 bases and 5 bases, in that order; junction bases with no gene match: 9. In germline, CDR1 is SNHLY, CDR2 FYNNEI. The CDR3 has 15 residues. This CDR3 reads CASSPGEREIDTQYF. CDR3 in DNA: TGTGCCAGCAGTCCTGGGGAGCGGGAGATAGATACGCAGTATTTT. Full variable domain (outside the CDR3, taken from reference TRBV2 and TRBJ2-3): EPEVTQTPSHQVTQMGQEVILRCVPISNHLYFYWYRQILGQKVEFLVSFYNNEISEKSEIFDDQFSVERPDGSNFTLKIRSTKLEDSAMYFCASSPGEREIDTQYFGPGTRLTVL.

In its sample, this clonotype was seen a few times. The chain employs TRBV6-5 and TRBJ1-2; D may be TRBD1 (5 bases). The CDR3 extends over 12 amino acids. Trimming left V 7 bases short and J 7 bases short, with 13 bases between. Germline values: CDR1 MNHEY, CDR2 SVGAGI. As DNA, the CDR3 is TGTGCCAGCACCCAGGGTTTTAGTGGCTACACCTTC. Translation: CASTQGFSGYTF.

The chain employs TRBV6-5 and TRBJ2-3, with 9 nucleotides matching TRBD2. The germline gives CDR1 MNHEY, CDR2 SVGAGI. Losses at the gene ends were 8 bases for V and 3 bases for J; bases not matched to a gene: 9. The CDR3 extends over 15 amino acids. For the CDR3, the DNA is TGTGCCAGCGGTCAGTCCCTAGCGGGAACAGATACGCAGTATTTT. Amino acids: CASGQSLAGTDTQYF.

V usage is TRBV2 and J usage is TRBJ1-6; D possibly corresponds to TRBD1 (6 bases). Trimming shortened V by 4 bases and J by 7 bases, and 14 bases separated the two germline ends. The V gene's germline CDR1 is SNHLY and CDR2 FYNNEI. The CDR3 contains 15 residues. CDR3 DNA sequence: TGTGCCAGCAGTGCCCTACAGGGATTCAATTCACCCCTCCACTTT. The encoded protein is CASSALQGFNSPLHF.

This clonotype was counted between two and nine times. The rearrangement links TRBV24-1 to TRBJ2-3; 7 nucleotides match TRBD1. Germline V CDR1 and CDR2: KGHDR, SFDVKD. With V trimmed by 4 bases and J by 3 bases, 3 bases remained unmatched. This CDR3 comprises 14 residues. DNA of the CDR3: TGTGCCACCAGTGAACAGGGGCGGACAGATACGCAGTATTTT. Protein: CATSEQGRTDTQYF.

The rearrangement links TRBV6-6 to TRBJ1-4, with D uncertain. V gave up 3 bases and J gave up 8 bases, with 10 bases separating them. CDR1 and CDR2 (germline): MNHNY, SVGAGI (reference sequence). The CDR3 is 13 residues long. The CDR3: CASSYSGREKLFF. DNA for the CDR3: TGTGCCAGCAGTTATAGCGGACGGGAAAAACTGTTTTTT.

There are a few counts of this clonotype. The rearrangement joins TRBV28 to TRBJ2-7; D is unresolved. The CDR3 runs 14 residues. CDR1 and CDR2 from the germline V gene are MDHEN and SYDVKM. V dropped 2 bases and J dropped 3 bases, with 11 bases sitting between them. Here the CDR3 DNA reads TGTGCCAGCAGTTTACAAGGGCAGAACTACGAGCAGTACTTC. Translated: CASSLQGQNYEQYF.

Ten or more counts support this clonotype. CDR3 bases: TGCAGTGCTCCGGACCAATCCTACGAGCAGTACTTC. Translating it yields CSAPDQSYEQYF. The chain carries TRBV20-1 and TRBJ2-7; D not certain. Germline values: CDR1 DFQATT, CDR2 SNEGSKA (reference sequence). V was cut by 5 bases and J by 1 base, with 9 bases left in between. The length of the CDR3 is 12 residues.

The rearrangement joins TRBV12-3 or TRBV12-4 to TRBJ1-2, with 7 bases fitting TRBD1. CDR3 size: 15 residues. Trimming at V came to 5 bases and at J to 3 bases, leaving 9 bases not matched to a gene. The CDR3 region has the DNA TGTGCCAGCAGTCCGTGGGACAGTAACTACTATGGCTACACCTTC. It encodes CASSPWDSNYYGYTF.